These T cell receptor beta chains were read from a single sample in a study of cytomegalovirus exposure and HLA in healthy donors. Sequencing was performed with immunoSEQ multiplex PCR; in TCRdb, only in-frame clones are kept and a portion is missing. The sample includes about 150,000 clones, 85% of them seen just once. Sequencing used PBMCs. All receptors come from a young woman in good health and CMV-seronegative. The CDR3 runs from the conserved cysteine through the conserved F or W. The D gene is left open where the match is weak. Rows may omit the clone size; those that give it use once, few, many or a size class.

TRBD1	-	TRBV5-5	TRBJ2-5	TGTGCCAGCAGTCCCGGGACAGGGGTCGAGACCCAGTACTTC	CASSPGTGVETQYF
TRBD1	-	TRBV19	TRBJ1-2	TGTGCCAGTAGTGTTACAGGGGGCGCAGGCTATGGCTACACCTTC	CASSVTGGAGYGYTF
TRBD1	-	TRBV28	TRBJ2-7	TGTGCCAGCAGTCCTACAGGGGGTAACGAGCAGTACTTC	CASSPTGGNEQYF
-	-	TRBV28	TRBJ1-2	TGTGCCACTGGTCGGGGGGACCCGAGCTACACCTTC	CATGRGDPSYTF
-	-	TRBV28	TRBJ1-1	TGTGCCAGCAGTTTGGGGCGGGGCACTGAAGCTTTCTTT	CASSLGRGTEAFF
-	-	TRBV18	TRBJ1-1	TGTGCCAGCTCACCCGGGCGCCAGGGGCTGAACACTGAAGCTTTCTTT	CASSPGRQGLNTEAFF
TRBD2	-	TRBV10-3	TRBJ2-7	TGTGCCATCAGTGAGGTGGGACTAGCACTGACCGAGCAGTACTTC	CAISEVGLALTEQYF
TRBD1	-	TRBV7-9	TRBJ2-4	TGTGCCAGCGACAGGGACATAGCCAAAAACATTCAGTACTTC	CASDRDIAKNIQYF
-	once	TRBV30	TRBJ1-4	TGTGCCTGGAGACGCGGTGCCGCGGAAAAACTGTTTTTT	CAWRRGAAEKLFF
-	-	TRBV7-3	TRBJ2-5	TGTGCCAGCAGCTCCGGGTTACAAGAGACCCAGTACTTC	CASSSGLQETQYF
-	once	TRBV6-1	TRBJ1-3	TGTGCCAGCAGTACGACAGTCCGCCGAGGAAACACCATATATTTT	CASSTTVRRGNTIYF